One TCR beta chain is described in this entry. Its target is not known. These data are taken from a study of T cell responses to AZD1222 COVID-19 vaccine. Overall study results and limits: Reports indicate that nearly half of spike-specific TCRs are directed at unmutated variant regions. Without day 14 samples, only post-peak T cell repertoires were studied. White British ancestry dominated among donors, who included more females, and clonal diversity was possibly underestimated.

Method: immunoSEQ multiplex PCR; TCRdb's copy keeps in-frame clones and lacks some. The profile shows 90,000 to 100,000 clones, approximately 90% of them singletons. V dropped 1 base and J dropped 0; count of bases not matched to a gene: 6. The CDR3 runs 17 residues. The germline CDR1 and CDR2 sequences are LGHNA and YNFKEQ. This rearrangement joins TRBV4-2 to TRBJ1-1; 9 bases map to TRBD1. The receptor's source is an adult in good health. This sample comprised peripheral blood, obtained on day 0 of AZD1222 vaccination. The CDR3 is CASSQAQGAGMNTEAFF. The CDR3 DNA sequence: TGTGCCAGCAGCCAAGCACAGGGGGCGGGGATGAACACTGAAGCTTTCTTT.